This TCR beta chain was found in a study of blood T cell repertoires in COVID-19. Using immunoSEQ multiplex PCR, the repertoire was profiled, and TCRdb retains in-frame clones only, with some absent. This sample carries 150,000 to 200,000 clones, about nine tenths of them seen once, and the ten largest clones take around 0.53%. The V gene's germline CDR1 is SGHRS and CDR2 YFSETQ. Trimming removed 4 bases from V and 5 bases from J; junction bases left unmatched: 2. The CDR3 loop spans 12 amino acids. The chain joins TRBV5-1 to TRBJ1-2, with TRBD1 matching over 7 bases. Sequenced material: peripheral blood. The source is a man aged 45-60 years with acute or convalescent COVID-19. CDR3 bases: TGCGCCAGCAGCCCGACAGGGTATGGCTACACCTTC. This gives the protein CASSPTGYGYTF.